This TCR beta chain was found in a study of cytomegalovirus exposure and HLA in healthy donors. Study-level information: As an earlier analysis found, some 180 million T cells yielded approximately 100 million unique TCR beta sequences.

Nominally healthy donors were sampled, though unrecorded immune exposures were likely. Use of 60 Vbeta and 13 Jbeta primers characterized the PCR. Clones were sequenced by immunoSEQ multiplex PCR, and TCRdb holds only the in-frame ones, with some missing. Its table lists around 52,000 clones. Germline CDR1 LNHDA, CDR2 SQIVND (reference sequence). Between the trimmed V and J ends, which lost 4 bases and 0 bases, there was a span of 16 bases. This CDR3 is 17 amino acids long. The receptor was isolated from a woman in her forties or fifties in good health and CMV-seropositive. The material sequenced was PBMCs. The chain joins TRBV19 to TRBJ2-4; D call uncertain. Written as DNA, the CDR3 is TGTGCCAGTAGTAGTATATACCGTCAGTTAGCCAAAAACATTCAGTACTTC. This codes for CASSSIYRQLAKNIQYF.